Below, one T cell receptor beta chain is given with its context. The antigen it recognizes is unknown. Within one base of it there is no much larger clone, and no base qualities were kept. V is cut back by 0 bases and J by 6 bases, with 4 bases in the junction unmatched. Reading from cysteine to phenylalanine, the CDR3 counts 16 amino acids. CDR3 DNA only is kept here, 48 bases in frame from base 1. CDR1 and CDR2, looked up from the germline V gene, are MGHRA and YSYEKL. In total, about 650 healthy bone marrow donors made up the cohort. Cohort members were all nominally healthy when sampled, although unrecorded immune exposures were likely present. The donor tested CMV seropositive, placing the donor among the roughly 270 seropositive members of the cohort. A peripheral blood sample was provided by each donor, and peripheral blood mononuclear cells were used for TCR beta sequencing. The Qiagen DNeasy Blood Extraction Kit was used to extract genomic DNA from the blood cell samples.

This record comes from a study of cytomegalovirus exposure and HLA in healthy donors (TCRdb year 2017). Some background on the complete study: In an earlier analysis of about 560 of the donors, 250 to 350 Gb of sequence data and 100 million or so unique TCR beta sequences from about 179 million T cells were reported. Alongside the repertoire data, information on donor age, sex, ethnicity and CMV serostatus was compiled. A separate validation cohort of roughly 110 different subjects was used in addition to the approximately 670-subject first cohort. About 280 gigabases of sequencing data and 70 million to 95 million unique TCR sequences made up an early release that covered nearly 650 HLA-typed donors. The study combined high-throughput TCR immunosequencing, statistical association of individual TCRs with disease status, and machine learning to predict cytomegalovirus infection status. Typing coverage varied by locus: roughly 620-640 donors for A, B, C, DRB1 and DQB1; under 550 for DQA1; over 600 for DPA1; roughly 450 for DPB1. An earlier analysis of some 600 of the donors applied high-throughput TCR beta sequencing to assess whether each TCR beta V gene segment acted as functional or pseudogenic. All discovery cohort repertoires had been generated on a single sequencing platform. Four or five DR-DQ haplotypes were handled as single units for association and clustering, since linkage in the cohort was strong. In a later genetic analysis, genome-wide SNP genotypes for about three fifths of the roughly 670 donors were used, and that subset was treated as a discovery cohort. Among some 400 genotyped donors of the cohort, an average of about 240,000 unique TCR beta nucleotide sequences was sequenced per donor, of which about 18% were non-productive. To study patterns of TCR occurrence, a later analysis re-analyzed previously published TCR beta repertoires from 500 to 850 donors and added high-resolution HLA genotyping. HLA typing covered class I and class II loci at four-digit resolution. The later analysis used no new phenotypic data to find candidate immune exposures, relying instead on TCR beta sequences and their occurrence across donors. The study was designed to test whether signatures of past pathogen exposure could be identified by cataloging public T cell receptors. Of the approximately 400 genotyped donors, about 80% fell in the genetic ancestry cluster associated with self-reported Caucasian donors. The T cell repertoires of roughly 660 subjects were profiled by immunosequencing and related to cytomegalovirus serostatus.

Library preparation employed the immunoSEQ multiplex PCR assay. The multiplex PCR relied on a mix of 60 forward primers for TCR Vbeta segments and 13 reverse primers for TCR Jbeta segments. The CDR3 region of rearranged TCR beta genes was amplified from genomic DNA by a multiplex PCR assay. The amplified TCR beta libraries were sequenced on the Illumina HiSeq System as 87-base-pair reads. The paper's processing steps were these. A later analysis tallied roughly 76 million unique TCR beta chains across the 700 or so repertoires, and approximately 12 million of those chains were shared by two or more donors. To remove PCR and sequencing errors, raw reads were error-corrected and collapsed into unique sequences using a nearest-neighbor algorithm that merged closely related sequences. Alignment of CDR3 sequences to IMGT reference sequences was used to assign V, D and J gene segments. For a sequence to be retained, a match of at least six nucleotides to both a V gene segment and a J gene segment was required. Rearrangements were called productive when the CDR3 lacked stop codons and stayed in frame with V and J; all others were non-productive. Following IMGT convention, CDR3 was defined as the stretch from the second conserved V-encoded cysteine up to the conserved J-encoded phenylalanine. The earlier analysis of about 530 of the donors excluded any sequence lacking an unambiguous match to a single V gene segment. In an earlier analysis of 450 to 750 of the donors, a V segment was called functional when productive rearrangements were above 56.7%, and segregating when the standard deviation between donors exceeded 5%. A statistical classification framework was developed to diagnose cytomegalovirus status using the catalog of TCR beta chain sequences. In a later analysis, TCR nucleotide sequences were compared against IMGT/GENE-DB human TR gene sequences so that V and J genes could be assigned. A later analysis assigned CDR3 sequences and most-parsimonious VDJ recombination scenarios with the TCRdist pipeline. In a later analysis, each TCR beta chain was defined by its CDR3 amino acid sequence together with its V-gene family, and reads without a unique V-gene family were excluded. A later analysis removed nearly 600 highly shared, low-generation-probability nucleotide sequences to deal with suspected cross-contamination and a sequencing artifact. In a later analysis, a clonal expansion index for each public chain was calculated from normalized within-repertoire ranks of inferred template counts. Generation probabilities in a later analysis came from a VDJ recombination model fitted to out-of-frame rearrangements, and those results were checked against IGoR. Hypergeometric tests were used in a later analysis to score TCR-TCR, TCR-HLA and TCR-CMV co-occurrence, with a repertoire-size bias correction applied to the TCR pairs. A later analysis estimated false discovery rates by permuting HLA or CMV assignments 20 times. A later analysis grouped co-occurring TCRs with DBSCAN, adding TCRdist sequence similarity when clustering within HLA-allele-positive subsets. For co-occurrence clustering, repertoires with fewer than 30,000 or more than 120,000 public chains were excluded, along with about five repertoires with anomalous nucleotide sharing. The table was pulled from immuneACCESS by TCRdb, which kept in-frame rearrangements only. Such tables lose some clones; where checked, under half of the loss comes from unresolved V genes, and the rest has no known cause. V and J calls and clone size come straight from that table; D and trimming were deduced from the DNA. Across this sample there are over 95,000 clones, with around 77% seen only once. The ten largest clones capture less than 5.5% of the sample.

Results the study describes overall, beyond this receptor: In both the original and validation cohorts, the classifier was reported to diagnose cytomegalovirus status with high specificity and sensitivity. An earlier analysis of approximately 590 of the donors showed that most TCR beta V segments appeared in productive rearrangements either about 87% or about 30% of the time, which broadly matched IMGT annotations. The study listed over 150 TCR beta chains as associated with cytomegalovirus. In this cohort, only TCR beta chains were sequenced, and detectable features were limited by the absence of alpha or paired-chain data. When HLA alleles, especially DR and DQ, strongly co-occurred, TCR associations were difficult to assign to individual alleles. In vitro tests confirmed that a few of the cytomegalovirus-associated TCR beta chains recognize cytomegalovirus antigens. According to a later analysis, TCR association rates differed among HLA loci, with DRB1 alleles showing the most associated TCRs and HLA-C alleles showing the fewest. Because some donors lacked HLA typing at each locus, the association tests relied only on the typed subset. The authors suggested that the approach could potentially be extended to other disease states and immunological phenotypes. Most CMV-associated TCR beta chains appeared to be HLA-restricted in a later analysis, and the HLA associations seemed to be driven largely by CMV exposure. A group of highly shared sequence variants was considered likely to be a technical artifact of the sequencing pipeline. Sequencing depth was assumed to be roughly uniform across donors in the presence/absence analyses, though that assumption may not hold. Most TCR sequences were seen in very few donors, while some public TCRs were found in many individuals. The only immune exposure information available for the cohort was CMV serostatus. Correlated functional status among segregating V segments might be attributable to linkage disequilibrium, but an unknown experimental factor could not be ruled out. In a later analysis, HLA-associated TCR beta chains showed more clonal expansion and lower generation probabilities than non-associated chains that were equally common. Some IMGT-functional V segments, including TRBV6-2 and TRBV6-3, could not be told apart with the 87-base-pair reads, so those segments were excluded. In a later analysis, several top co-occurrence clusters were reported to appear linked to parvovirus B19, influenza, CMV and Epstein-Barr virus. The earlier analysis of some 540 of the donors excluded some 15 rarely observed V segments, including chromosome 9 orphons, because counts were too low. A further reported finding was that TCR beta sequences accurately predicted the HLA-A and HLA-B alleles for most subjects in the first cohort. In a later genetic analysis, a missense DCLRE1C variant was associated with V-gene and J-gene trimming of TCR beta chains, and the association was replicated in an independent cohort. In a later analysis, 16,951 TCR beta sequences were associated with specific HLA alleles at a false discovery rate of 0.05. Compared with the 666-donor mean, donors in an Asian-associated ancestry cluster had fewer N-insertions in productive TCRs, according to a later genetic analysis.

This TCR came from a woman in her twenties or thirties in good health and CMV-seropositive. The rearranged chain carries TRBV4-1 and TRBJ2-1; TRBD2 matches 11 bases in the middle. The sample comprised PBMCs. The nucleotide sequence is TGCGCCAGCAGCCAAGATGGGGGACTAGCGGCCAATGAGCAGTTCTTC. It specifies CASSQDGGLAANEQFF.